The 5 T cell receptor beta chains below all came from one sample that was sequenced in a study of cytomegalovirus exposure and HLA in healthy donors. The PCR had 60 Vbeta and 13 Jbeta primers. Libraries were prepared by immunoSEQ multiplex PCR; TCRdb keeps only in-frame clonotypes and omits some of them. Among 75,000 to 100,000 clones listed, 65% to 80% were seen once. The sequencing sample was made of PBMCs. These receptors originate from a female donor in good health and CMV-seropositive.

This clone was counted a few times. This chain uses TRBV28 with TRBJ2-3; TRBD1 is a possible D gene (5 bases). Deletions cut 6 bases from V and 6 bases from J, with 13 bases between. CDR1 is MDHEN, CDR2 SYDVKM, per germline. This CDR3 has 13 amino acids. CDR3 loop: CASSTGRADTQYF. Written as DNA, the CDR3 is TGTGCCAGCAGCACGGGCAGGGCGGATACGCAGTATTTT.

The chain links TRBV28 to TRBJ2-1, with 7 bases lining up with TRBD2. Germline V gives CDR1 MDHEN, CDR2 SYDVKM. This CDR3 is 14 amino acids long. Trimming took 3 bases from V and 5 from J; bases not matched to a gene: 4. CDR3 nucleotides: TGTGCCAGCAGTTTCAGCGGGACCAACAATGAGCAGTTCTTC. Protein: CASSFSGTNNEQFF.

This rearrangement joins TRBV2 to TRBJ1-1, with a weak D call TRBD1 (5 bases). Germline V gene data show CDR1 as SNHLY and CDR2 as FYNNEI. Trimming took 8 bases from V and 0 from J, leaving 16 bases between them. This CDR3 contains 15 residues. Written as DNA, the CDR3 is TGTGCCAGCCAGATTTGGGGCGGCATGAACACTGAAGCTTTCTTT. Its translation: CASQIWGGMNTEAFF.

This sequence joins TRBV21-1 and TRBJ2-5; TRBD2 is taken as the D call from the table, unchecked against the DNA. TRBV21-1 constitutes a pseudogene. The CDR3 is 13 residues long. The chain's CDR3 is CASSKVEEETQYF. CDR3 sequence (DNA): TGTGCCAGCAGCAAAGTCGAGGAAGAGACCCAGTACTTC.

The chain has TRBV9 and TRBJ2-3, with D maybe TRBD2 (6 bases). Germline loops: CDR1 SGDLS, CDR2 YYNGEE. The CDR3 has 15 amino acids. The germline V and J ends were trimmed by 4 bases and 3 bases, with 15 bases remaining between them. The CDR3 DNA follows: TGTGCCAGCAGCCCTTGGGAGCTAGCGACAGATACGCAGTATTTT. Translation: CASSPWELATDTQYF.